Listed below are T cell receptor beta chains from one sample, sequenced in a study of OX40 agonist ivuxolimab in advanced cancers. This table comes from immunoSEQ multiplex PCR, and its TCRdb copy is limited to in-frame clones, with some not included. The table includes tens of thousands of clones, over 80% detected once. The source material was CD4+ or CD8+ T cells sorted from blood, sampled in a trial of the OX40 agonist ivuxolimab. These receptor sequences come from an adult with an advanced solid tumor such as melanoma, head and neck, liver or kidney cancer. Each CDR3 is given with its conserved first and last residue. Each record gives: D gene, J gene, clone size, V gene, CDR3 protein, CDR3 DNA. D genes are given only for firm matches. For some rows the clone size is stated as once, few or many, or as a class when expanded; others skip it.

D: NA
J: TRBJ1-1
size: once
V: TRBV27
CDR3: CASSLGGRTEAFF
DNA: TGTGCCAGCAGTTTAGGAGGGAGGACTGAAGCTTTCTTT

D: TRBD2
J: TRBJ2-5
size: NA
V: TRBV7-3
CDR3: CASSLTPAGGRETQYF
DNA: TGTGCCAGCAGCTTAACTCCAGCGGGGGGGCGTGAGACCCAGTACTTC

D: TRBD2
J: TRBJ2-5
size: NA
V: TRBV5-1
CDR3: CASSLGGLAIETQYF
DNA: TGCGCCAGCAGCTTGGGGGGACTAGCGATTGAGACCCAGTACTTC

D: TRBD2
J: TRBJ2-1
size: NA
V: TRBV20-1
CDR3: CSAGGDNEQFF
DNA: TGCAGTGCTGGGGGGGACAATGAGCAGTTCTTC

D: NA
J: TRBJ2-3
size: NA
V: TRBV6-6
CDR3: CASRIGTDTQYF
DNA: TGTGCCAGCAGGATCGGCACAGATACGCAGTATTTT

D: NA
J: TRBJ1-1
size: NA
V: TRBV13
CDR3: CASSLGAGEAFF
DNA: TGTGCCAGCAGCTTAGGAGCGGGGGAAGCTTTCTTT

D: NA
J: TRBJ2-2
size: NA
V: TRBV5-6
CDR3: CASSLVVGGNTGELFF
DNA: TGTGCCAGCAGCTTGGTGGTCGGGGGGAACACCGGGGAGCTGTTTTTT

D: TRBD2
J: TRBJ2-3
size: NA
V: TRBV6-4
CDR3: CASSEFSSGGTDTQYF
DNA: TGTGCCAGCAGTGAATTTTCTAGCGGGGGCACAGATACGCAGTATTTT

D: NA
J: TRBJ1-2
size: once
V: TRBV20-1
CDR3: CSARDSYGYTF
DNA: TGCAGTGCTAGAGACAGCTATGGCTACACCTTC

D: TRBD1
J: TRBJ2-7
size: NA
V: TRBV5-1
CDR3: CASSFRDRTYEQYF
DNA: TGCGCCAGCAGCTTTCGGGACAGGACCTACGAGCAGTACTTC

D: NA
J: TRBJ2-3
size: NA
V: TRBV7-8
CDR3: CASSLVRGQADTQYF
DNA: TGTGCCAGCAGCTTAGTCCGGGGGCAAGCAGATACGCAGTATTTT

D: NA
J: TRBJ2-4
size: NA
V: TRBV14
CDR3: CASSQPDIKNIQYF
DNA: TGTGCCAGCAGCCAGCCGGACATTAAAAACATTCAGTACTTC

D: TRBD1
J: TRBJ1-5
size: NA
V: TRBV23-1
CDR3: CASGTGQPQHF
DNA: TGCGCCAGCGGGACAGGCCAGCCCCAGCATTTT

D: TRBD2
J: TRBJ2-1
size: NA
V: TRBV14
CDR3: CASSHLAGGRYEQFF
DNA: TGTGCCAGCAGCCACCTAGCGGGGGGGCGATATGAGCAGTTCTTC

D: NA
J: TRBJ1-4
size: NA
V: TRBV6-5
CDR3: CASSTPMGEKLFF
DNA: TGTGCCAGCAGTACACCCATGGGGGAAAAACTGTTTTTT

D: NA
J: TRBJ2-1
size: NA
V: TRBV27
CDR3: CASSLGAGARNEQFF
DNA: TGTGCCAGCAGTTTAGGGGCAGGGGCGAGGAATGAGCAGTTCTTC

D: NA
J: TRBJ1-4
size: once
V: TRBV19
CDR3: CASSMTPSTNEKLFF
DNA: TGTGCCAGTAGTATGACACCTTCAACTAATGAAAAACTGTTTTTT

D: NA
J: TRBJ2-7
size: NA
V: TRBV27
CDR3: CASTGPYYEQYF
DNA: TGTGCCAGTACAGGCCCCTACTACGAGCAGTACTTC

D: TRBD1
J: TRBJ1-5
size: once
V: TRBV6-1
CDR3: CASGGQAYSNQPQHF
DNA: TGTGCCAGTGGGGGACAGGCTTATAGCAATCAGCCCCAGCATTTT

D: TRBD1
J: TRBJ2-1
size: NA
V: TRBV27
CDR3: CASSSLPGQGYNEQFF
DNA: TGTGCCAGCAGTTCCCTCCCGGGACAGGGCTACAATGAGCAGTTCTTC

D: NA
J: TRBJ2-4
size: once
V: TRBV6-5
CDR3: CASSYSGLKGIQYF
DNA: TGTGCCAGCAGTTACTCGGGGCTTAAAGGCATTCAGTACTTC

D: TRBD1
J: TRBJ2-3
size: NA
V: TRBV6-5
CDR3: CASSYSGTALTTQYF
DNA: TGTGCCAGCAGTTACTCCGGGACAGCCCTAACCACCCAGTATTTT

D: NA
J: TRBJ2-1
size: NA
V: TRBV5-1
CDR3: CASSYSNEQFF
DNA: TGCGCCAGCAGCTACAGTAATGAGCAGTTCTTC

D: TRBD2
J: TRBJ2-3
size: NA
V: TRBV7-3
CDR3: CASSLRSSGGDF
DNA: TGTGCCAGCAGCTTACGGTCTAGCGGTGGGGATTTT

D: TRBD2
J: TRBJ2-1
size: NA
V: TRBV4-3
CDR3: CASSQDGLAGGSYNEQFF
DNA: TGCGCCAGCAGCCAAGATGGTCTAGCGGGAGGGTCCTACAATGAGCAGTTCTTC

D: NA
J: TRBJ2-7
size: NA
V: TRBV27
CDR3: CASSLGHPHSYEQYF
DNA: TGTGCCAGCAGTTTGGGACATCCTCACTCCTACGAGCAGTACTTC

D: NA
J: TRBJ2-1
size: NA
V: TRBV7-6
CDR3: CASSSIADNEQFF
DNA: TGTGCCAGCAGCTCTATAGCGGACAATGAGCAGTTCTTC